Sequencing of this T cell receptor beta chain was carried out in a study of blood T cell repertoires in COVID-19. Study-wide background: In each case, the material was cDNA or gDNA derived from T cells, B-cell-depleted T cells, or PBMCs.

Original data processing: The assay estimated nucleated cells by amplifying reference gene primers. Assay: immunoSEQ multiplex PCR; the TCRdb copy retains only in-frame clones and omits some. D and trimming were read from the DNA, whereas the V and J calls and clone size are those reported in that table. The table lists 150,000 to 200,000 clones, approximately 91% of them singletons. Germline CDR1 PRHDT, CDR2 FYEKMQ (reference sequence). This CDR3 comprises 17 residues. For this clone: One end of the junction does not line up with germline, which may come from a read error.

Seattle patients were enrolled while actively infected and followed longitudinally. Sequencing used peripheral blood. The receptor was isolated from a man younger than 35 with COVID-19, enrolled during active disease. The rearrangement links TRBV13 to TRBJ1-5; the D gene is possibly TRBD1 (5 bases). CDR3: CASSLGGTDYSNQPQHF. The CDR3 DNA is TGTGCCAGCAGCCTAGGAGGGACGGACTATAGCAATCAGCCCCAGCATTTT.